This record looks at one T cell receptor (beta chain) sequence and its context. This entry belongs to a study of T cell responses to AZD1222 COVID-19 vaccine. The germline V and J ends were trimmed by 5 bases and 3 bases, with 9 bases remaining between them. Germline V gives CDR1 KGHSH, CDR2 LQKENI. This CDR3 comprises 13 residues. TCRdb keeps only in-frame clones here, not all; method: immunoSEQ multiplex PCR. This sample yields about 83,000 clones, of which 90% to 95% are seen a single time; less than 5.5% belongs to the top ten. The sequence was collected from an adult in good health. The specimen comprised peripheral blood, sampled on day 0 of MenACWY control vaccination. This chain connects TRBV18 to TRBJ2-3; D remains unclear. In DNA form, the CDR3 reads TGTGCCAGCTCATTATCAACTACAGATACGCAGTATTTT. Residues: CASSLSTTDTQYF.